Presented here are 30 T cell receptor beta chains from one specimen sequenced in a study of vaccination and CD4 T cells after COVID-19. Cultured CD4+ T-cell DNA underwent Oncomine TCR Beta short-read sequencing. MiXCR was run by TCRdb on the PCR reads, yielding one entry per CDR3 protein. The sample holds about 13,000 distinct CDR3 sequences, about 43% seen once. Treatment meaning: approximately 11-day PBMC culture with coronavirus spike peptide pools or control peptides (ViraFEST assay). These receptors have no known antigen. The specimen was CD4+ T cells from blood, cultured in vitro. The receptors were gathered from a human donor who had recovered from COVID-19.

The table lists this clonotype with a few counts. The V call is TRBV27, the J call TRBJ1-2, with TRBD1 as a possible D gene (5 bases). In germline, CDR1 is MNHEY, CDR2 SMNVEV (reference sequence). V lost 6 bases and J 6 bases, leaving 23 bases between the germline ends. The CDR3 totals 16 residues. The CDR3 DNA sequence: TGTGCCAGCAGACCTTTTGTCCAGTCAGGGAGAAATGGCTACACCTTC. Its protein is CASRPFVQSGRNGYTF.

This rearrangement joins TRBV7-2 to TRBJ2-7, with no clear D. The length of the CDR3 is 15 residues. The germline V gene has CDR1 SGHTA and CDR2 FQGNSA. Between the trimmed V and J ends, which lost 4 bases and 0 bases, there was a span of 13 bases. In DNA form, the CDR3 reads TGTGCCAGCAGCTCGACTCGTCAGAGCTCCTACGAGCAGTACTTC. Amino acid sequence: CASSSTRQSSYEQYF. The variable domain in full, with the rest retrieved from reference TRBV7-2 and TRBJ2-7, is GAGVSQSPSNKVTEKGKDVELRCDPISGHTALYWYRQSLGQGLEFLIYFQGNSAPDKSGLPSDRFSAERTGGSVSTLTIQRTQQEDSAVYLCASSSTRQSSYEQYFGPGTRLTVT.

The chain employs TRBV6-1 and TRBJ2-3; no clear D. This CDR3 is built from 14 residues. Deletions cut 5 bases from V and 3 bases from J, with 12 bases between. The V gene's germline CDR1 is MNHNS and CDR2 SASEGT. Here the CDR3 DNA reads TGTGCCAGCAGTCTTTATGGTGGGACAGATACGCAGTATTTT. This codes for CASSLYGGTDTQYF.

The CDR3 sequence is CSARQGMDTDTQYF. Written as DNA, the CDR3 is TGCAGTGCTAGGCAGGGTATGGACACAGATACGCAGTATTTT. The chain joins TRBV20-1 to TRBJ2-3, with D possibly TRBD1 on 5 matching bases. The length of the CDR3 is 14 residues. The V end lost 3 bases, the J end lost 2 bases, and 12 bases lay between the germline ends. Per germline, CDR1 DFQATT and CDR2 SNEGSKA (reference sequence).

Only a few counts were recorded for this clonotype. V and J are TRBV5-4 and TRBJ1-5; 7 bases match TRBD1. V lost 4 bases, J lost 7 bases, and 29 bases stayed unmatched. Germline loops: CDR1 SGHNT, CDR2 YYREEE (reference sequence). The CDR3 contains 21 residues. CDR3 sequence (DNA): TGTGCCAGCAGCCCAGGGGCCCAGGAACAGGGGCCTTACCATTGGGGCCAGCCCCAGCATTTT. This codes for CASSPGAQEQGPYHWGQPQHF.

This chain uses TRBV19 with TRBJ2-1; D perhaps matches TRBD2 (5 bases). The CDR3 is made up of 15 amino acids. V was cut by 0 bases and J by 3 bases, with 9 bases left in between. Germline CDR1 is LNHDA and CDR2 is SQIVND (reference sequence). CDR3 in DNA: TGTGCCAGTAGTATAGACGACGAGGGCTACAATGAGCAGTTCTTC. Its protein product is CASSIDDEGYNEQFF.

This clonotype has more than one count but fewer than ten. The J gene is TRBJ1-5, the V gene TRBV19; 11 nucleotides align to TRBD1. Trimming at V came to 7 bases and at J to 6 bases, leaving 11 bases not matched to a gene. Germline CDR1 is LNHDA and CDR2 is SQIVND (reference sequence). The CDR3 runs to 16 residues. CDR3 amino acids: CASTLGGQGGGQPQHF. CDR3 DNA sequence: TGTGCCAGTACCCTGGGGGGACAGGGGGGCGGTCAGCCCCAGCATTTT.

V is TRBV15 and J is TRBJ2-3, with a tentative D call TRBD2 (6 bases). The CDR3 sequence is 19 residues long. Between the trimmed V and J ends, which lost 0 bases and 4 bases, there was a span of 23 bases. Germline lookup yields CDR1 LNHNV and CDR2 YYDKDF (reference sequence). CDR3 amino acids: CATSREQWASAFRPDTQYF. DNA of the CDR3: TGTGCCACCAGCAGAGAGCAGTGGGCTAGCGCTTTCCGCCCAGATACGCAGTATTTT.

Only a few counts were recorded for this clonotype. The chain is built from TRBV24-1 and TRBJ2-3; tentative D call: TRBD1 (5 bases). Trimming took off 9 bases at V and 3 bases at J, with 12 bases between the two ends. Germline CDR1 is KGHDR and CDR2 is SFDVKD. The CDR3 has 13 residues. CDR3 in DNA: TGTGCCACCGCCCCCCAGGGTACAGATACGCAGTATTTT. Its protein is CATAPQGTDTQYF.

This clonotype has only a few counts. The rearrangement links TRBV6-1 to TRBJ2-2; possible D gene TRBD2, 5 bases. The CDR3 totals 13 residues. Trimming removed 8 bases at V and 6 bases at J, with 13 bases between. Looked up from germline, CDR1 is MNHNS and CDR2 is SASEGT. Written as DNA, the CDR3 is TGTGCCAGCGAAGGGAGCAACGCCGGGGAGCTGTTTTTT. It is translated as CASEGSNAGELFF.

The genes are TRBV5-4 and TRBJ2-1, with a possible D match to TRBD1 (6 bases). The germline V gene encodes CDR1 SGHNT and CDR2 YYREEE (reference sequence). Trimming took 3 bases from V and 7 from J, leaving 17 bases between them. The CDR3 is 15 residues long. The CDR3 loop reads CASSSEPGTRNEQFF. CDR3 coding DNA: TGTGCCAGCAGCTCCGAACCTGGGACACGGAATGAGCAGTTCTTC.

This chain joins TRBV30 and TRBJ2-5; 10 bases are a match to TRBD2. CDR3 length: 14 amino acids. The germline CDR1 and CDR2 sequences are GTSNPN and SVGIG (reference sequence). The trim removed 3 bases at V and 5 bases at J, leaving 6 bases unmatched. CDR3 nucleotide sequence: TGTGCCTGGAGAAATTTAGCGGGAGGCGAGACCCAGTACTTC. Encoded protein: CAWRNLAGGETQYF.

This sequence joins TRBV20-1 and TRBJ2-7, with TRBD2 matching over 13 bases. V shed 5 bases and J 7 bases; nucleotides not matched to a gene: 14. The CDR3 runs to 16 residues. Germline assignment: CDR1 DFQATT and CDR2 SNEGSKA (reference sequence). CDR3 sequence reads: CSAPRTSGSLLWEQYF. DNA for the CDR3: TGCAGTGCTCCTCGGACTAGCGGGAGTCTTCTTTGGGAGCAGTACTTC.

V gene TRBV7-2 combines with J gene TRBJ2-3, with a tentative D call TRBD2 (5 bases). The CDR3 covers 17 residues. The germline V gene has CDR1 SGHTA and CDR2 FQGNSA. V lost 5 bases, J lost 2 bases, and 20 bases lay in between. The DNA of the CDR3 is TGTGCCAGCAGCCCAAAATCCCACGGGGATGACACAGATACGCAGTATTTT. Residues: CASSPKSHGDDTDTQYF.

This clonotype was seen only a few times. V gene TRBV30 combines with J gene TRBJ1-1; D may be TRBD1 (6 bases). V lost 1 base to trimming and J lost 11 bases, with 23 bases between them. The CDR3 consists of 15 residues. Germline CDR1 is GTSNPN and CDR2 is SVGIG (reference sequence). In DNA form, the CDR3 reads TGTGCCTGGAGTGAGACGAATCACAGGGAAGGGTGGGCTTTCTTT. Protein sequence: CAWSETNHREGWAFF.

The V call is TRBV28, the J call TRBJ2-3, with 10 nucleotides matching TRBD1. Trimming cost V 4 bases and J 6 bases; bases outside gene matches: 10. In germline, CDR1 is MDHEN, CDR2 SYDVKM. This CDR3 contains 16 residues. The CDR3 loop reads CASSSTLRDRGDTQYF. The CDR3 DNA follows: TGTGCCAGCAGTTCCACTCTCCGGGACAGGGGTGATACGCAGTATTTT. Based on the CDR3 plus reference TRBV28 and TRBJ2-3, the full variable domain is DVKVTQSSRYLVKRTGEKVFLECVQDMDHENMFWYRQDPGLGLRLIYFSYDVKMKEKGDIPEGYSVSREKKERFSLILESASTNQTSMYLCASSSTLRDRGDTQYFGPGTRLTVL.

The genes are TRBV5-1 and TRBJ1-6; D gene uncertain. The germline gives CDR1 SGHRS, CDR2 YFSETQ. The CDR3 contains 17 residues. V shed 0 bases and J shed 1 base, with 11 bases lying between them. The CDR3 region has the DNA TGCGCCAGCAGCTTGGCCGGGTATCGATCCTATAATTCACCCCTCCACTTT. Its translation is CASSLAGYRSYNSPLHF.

V usage is TRBV6-5 and J usage is TRBJ2-2, with D possibly TRBD1 on 5 matching bases. Germline V gene lookup returns CDR1 MNHEY and CDR2 SVGAGI. The length of the CDR3 is 15 residues. Trimming pared 1 base from V and 2 bases from J, leaving 8 bases between. The CDR3 nucleotides are TGTGCCAGCAGTTACTTTAGGGGAAACACCGGGGAGCTGTTTTTT. Translation gives CASSYFRGNTGELFF.

This clonotype was detected a few times. As DNA, the CDR3 is TGTGCCAGCAGTTTAAGAACGCGTGGGACTGAAGCTTTCTTT. Translating gives CASSLRTRGTEAFF. This chain links TRBV12-3 or TRBV12-4 with TRBJ1-1; D uncertain. This CDR3 has 14 amino acids. Trimming removed 2 bases from V and 5 bases from J, with 12 bases in between.

This clonotype was observed a handful of times. The rearrangement links TRBV2 to TRBJ1-3; possibly TRBD1 for D (6 bases). V lost 6 bases and J 2 bases, leaving 11 bases between the germline ends. CDR1 SNHLY and CDR2 FYNNEI come from the germline V gene. CDR3 length equals 14 residues. The CDR3 nucleotides are TGTGCCAGCAGCGTAGGGACAACTGGAAACACCATATATTTT. This encodes CASSVGTTGNTIYF.

The chain joins TRBV18 to TRBJ2-3, with D unclear. The CDR3 is 14 amino acids. Between the trimmed V and J ends, which lost 3 bases and 1 base, there was a span of 8 bases. In germline, CDR1 is KGHSH, CDR2 LQKENI. Here the CDR3 reads CASSPVDRTDTQYF. In DNA form, the CDR3 reads TGTGCCAGCTCACCGGTAGATCGCACAGATACGCAGTATTTT.

The chain couples TRBV19 to TRBJ2-5; D is perhaps TRBD1 or TRBD2 (5 bases each). There are 14 residues in the CDR3. Germline CDR1 reads LNHDA; CDR2 reads SQIVND (reference sequence). V lost 6 bases and J lost 5, with 16 bases in between. The CDR3 sequence: CASSYGTTGETQYF. In DNA, the CDR3 is TGTGCCAGTAGCTATGGGACCACGGGGGAGACCCAGTACTTC.

This clonotype was detected a few times. The chain carries TRBV10-1 and TRBJ1-5, with no clear D. Germline CDR1 is WNHNN and CDR2 is SYGVQD (reference sequence). The germline V and J ends were trimmed by 4 bases and 3 bases, with 19 bases remaining between them. CDR3 size: 17 residues. The CDR3 sequence is CASSVGRSGSNNQPQHF. CDR3 sequence (DNA): TGCGCCAGCAGTGTAGGAAGGTCAGGTAGTAACAATCAGCCCCAGCATTTT.

With respect to this clonotype: At one end, the junction sequence differs from germline, possibly due to a read error. This chain joins TRBV19 and TRBJ1-1, with D hard to call. The CDR3 extends over 13 amino acids. Germline CDR1 is LNHDA and CDR2 is SQIVND (reference sequence). The CDR3 region has the DNA TGTGCCAGTAGATGGATGGAAGGCACTGAAGCTCTCTTT. It codes for CASRWMEGTEALF.

The chain recombines TRBV7-2 with TRBJ1-1; D not certain. CDR3 size: 14 residues. V was trimmed by 4 bases and J by 5 bases, leaving 14 bases between them. The germline CDR1 and CDR2 sequences are SGHTA and FQGNSA. CDR3 amino acids: CASSYSTGGTEAFF. CDR3 nucleotide sequence: TGTGCCAGCAGCTACTCGACGGGAGGGACTGAAGCTTTCTTT.

This rearrangement joins TRBV2 to TRBJ2-7; no firm D call. The CDR3 is 13 residues long. Trimming shortened V by 6 bases and J by 3 bases, and 12 bases separated the two germline ends. Germline V gene sequence: CDR1 SNHLY, CDR2 FYNNEI. CDR3 loop: CASRVGGDYEQYF. For the CDR3, the DNA is TGTGCCAGCAGGGTCGGTGGAGACTACGAGCAGTACTTC.

The CDR3 DNA reads as TGTGCCAGCAGAGCGAACACTGAAGCTTTCTTT. As protein: CASRANTEAFF. The chain combines TRBV25-1 with TRBJ1-1; D unresolved. Germline V CDR1 and CDR2: MGHDK, SYGVNS. V shed 6 bases and J shed 1 base, with 3 bases lying between them. The CDR3 consists of 11 residues.

The chain couples TRBV27 to TRBJ2-5, with D possibly TRBD1 on 5 matching bases. CDR3 length: 15 residues. The V gene's germline CDR1 is MNHEY and CDR2 SMNVEV (reference sequence). Trimming cost V 5 bases and J 2 bases, with 15 bases left between them. The DNA of the CDR3 is TGTGCCAGCAGTGCGGCTGGGGCGACACAAGAGACCCAGTACTTC. It translates to CASSAAGATQETQYF.

This clonotype was detected a few times. CDR3 nucleotide sequence: TGCAGTGCTAGATTTAGCAGAGAAACCACAGATACGCAGTATTTT. Translating it yields CSARFSRETTDTQYF. The chain carries TRBV20-1 and TRBJ2-3; D unclear. CDR1 and CDR2 (germline): DFQATT, SNEGSKA (reference sequence). The CDR3 consists of 15 residues. V was shortened by 2 bases and J by 2 bases, with 14 bases between the two germline ends.

The chain is built from TRBV5-1 and TRBJ2-1, with TRBD2 matching 9 bases. V shed 1 base and J 5 bases; nucleotides not matched to a gene: 4. Germline lookup yields CDR1 SGHRS and CDR2 YFSETQ. This CDR3 contains 15 residues. CDR3 nucleotides: TGCGCCAGCAGCTTGCAAGCGGGAGGCCACAATGAGCAGTTCTTC. Its translation: CASSLQAGGHNEQFF. The variable domain in full, with the rest retrieved from reference TRBV5-1 and TRBJ2-1, is KAGVTQTPRYLIKTRGQQVTLSCSPISGHRSVSWYQQTPGQGLQFLFEYFSETQRNKGNFPGRFSGRQFSNSRSEMNVSTLELGDSALYLCASSLQAGGHNEQFFGPGTRLTVL.